This T cell receptor beta chain was retrieved from a study of blood T cell repertoires in COVID-19. Study in general: Acute and convalescent COVID-19 specimens originated in the United States, Italy and Spain. Sources were T cells, B-cell-depleted T cells, or PBMCs; the material itself was cDNA or gDNA.

Trimming cost V 4 bases and J 2 bases; bases outside gene matches: 5. The germline V gene encodes CDR1 LGHNA and CDR2 YSLEER. This CDR3 has 16 residues. Libraries were prepared by immunoSEQ multiplex PCR; TCRdb keeps only in-frame clonotypes and omits some of them. Here the sample spans 75,000 to 90,000 clones, roughly 87% being singletons. While infection was still active, Seattle patients were enrolled and then followed longitudinally. V gene TRBV4-3 combines with J gene TRBJ2-2; 9 bases map to TRBD1. The specimen was peripheral blood. The clonotype was recovered from a man between 18 and 29 years old with COVID-19, enrolled during active disease. This CDR3 is CASSPGTGGNTGELFF. The CDR3 nucleotides read TGCGCCAGCAGCCCCGGAACAGGGGGCAACACCGGGGAGCTGTTTTTT.